Following are 2 T cell receptor beta chains from one sample sequenced in a study of blood T cell repertoires in COVID-19 (dated by TCRdb to about 2020). Library preparation employed the immunoSEQ multiplex PCR assay. This immuneACCESS table, as held by TCRdb, lists in-frame sequences with V and J called but not all clones. Of the missing ones, under half trace to an unresolved V gene in checked studies; the others have no known cause. For this sample the table gives about 70,000 clones, of which about 90% were detected only once. Approximately 12% of the sample is in the top ten clones. Material: peripheral blood. The receptors were sampled from a human donor in a cohort sampled during active COVID-19.

The V and J genes are TRBV4-1 and TRBJ1-1; 9 bases line up with TRBD1. The V gene end was trimmed by 4 bases and the J gene end by 5 bases; junction bases not matched to a gene: 5. CDR3 size: 14 residues. From germline, CDR1 is MGHRA and CDR2 YSYEKL. CDR3 region: CASSPGQGTTEAFF. The DNA of the CDR3 is TGCGCCAGCAGCCCCGGACAGGGGACGACTGAAGCTTTCTTT.

This clone was recorded only once. This chain connects TRBV24-1 to TRBJ1-2; the match to TRBD1 covers 9 bases. Per the germline V gene, CDR1 is KGHDR and CDR2 is SFDVKD. V gave up 3 bases and J gave up 4 bases; unmatched junction bases: 14. CDR3 length: 18 residues. CDR3 sequence (DNA): TGTGCCACCAGTGATCTAACACAGGGGGCTCCCCTAAGCTATGGCTACACCTTC. Its protein is CATSDLTQGAPLSYGYTF.